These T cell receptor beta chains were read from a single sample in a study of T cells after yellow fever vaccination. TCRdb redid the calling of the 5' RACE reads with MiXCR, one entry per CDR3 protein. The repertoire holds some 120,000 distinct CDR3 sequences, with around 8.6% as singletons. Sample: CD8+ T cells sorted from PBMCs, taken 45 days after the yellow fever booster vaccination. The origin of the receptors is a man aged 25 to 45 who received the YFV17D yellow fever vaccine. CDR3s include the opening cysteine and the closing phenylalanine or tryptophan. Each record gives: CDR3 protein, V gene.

CASSLPGHGNQPQHF TRBV5-8
CASSRRQLHEQYF TRBV6-1
CASSYSETGRESSYNEQFF TRBV6-2/TRBV6-3
CASSTPGLNTEAFF TRBV7-3
CASSYDDSANQPQHF TRBV6-5
CASSRWDQPQHF TRBV7-9
CASSLSGGLGSYEQYF TRBV27
CASRLAGDFYEQYF TRBV5-1
CASSWAGQGNTEAFF TRBV5-6
CASSFLGSGGGTDTQYF TRBV7-2
CASSPGTSGKEPTDTQYF TRBV2
CASRSSGTSGQETQYF TRBV7-2
CASSRQGTQETQYF TRBV4-2
CASNPTGNQPQHF TRBV12-3/TRBV12-4
CASSPPSADTQYF TRBV7-3
CASSGMAGGPDTQYF TRBV5-1
CATSRADLSYNEQFF TRBV15
CATSSQGSHEQYF TRBV15
CASSLEGEAYEQYF TRBV4-2
CASSFGQGAPEQYF TRBV5-1
CSVELAGLYEQYF TRBV29-1
CASSSLAYQETQYF TRBV11-2
CAWNALAGTRGETQYF TRBV30
CASSSSGRVYEQYF TRBV28
CSAWDSGRGEQYF TRBV20-1
CASIPGLAGGGETQYF TRBV7-2
CASSPEPSGRWDNEQFF TRBV18
CAWSQGAGRAETQYF TRBV30
CASSYGLEPQETQYF TRBV6-5
CASRVGGGEQFF TRBV27
CASSVDYNEQFF TRBV9
CASSQDPGYYEQYF TRBV3-1